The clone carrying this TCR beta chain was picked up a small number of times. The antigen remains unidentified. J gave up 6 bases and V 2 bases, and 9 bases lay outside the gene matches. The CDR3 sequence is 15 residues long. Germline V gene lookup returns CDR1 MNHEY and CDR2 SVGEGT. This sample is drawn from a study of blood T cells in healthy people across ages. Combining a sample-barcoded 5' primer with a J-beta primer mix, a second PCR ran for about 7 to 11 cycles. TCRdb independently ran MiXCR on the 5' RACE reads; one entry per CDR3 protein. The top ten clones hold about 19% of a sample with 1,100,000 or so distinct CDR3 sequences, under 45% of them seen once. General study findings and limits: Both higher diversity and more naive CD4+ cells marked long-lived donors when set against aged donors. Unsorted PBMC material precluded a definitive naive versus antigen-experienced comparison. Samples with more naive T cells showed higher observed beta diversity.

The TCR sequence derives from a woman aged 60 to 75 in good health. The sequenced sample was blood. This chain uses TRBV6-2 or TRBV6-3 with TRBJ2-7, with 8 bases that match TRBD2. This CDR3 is CASSYAEREFLEQYF. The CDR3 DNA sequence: TGTGCCAGCAGTTACGCGGAGCGGGAGTTCCTCGAGCAGTACTTC.